This T cell receptor beta chain is from a study of early T cells in non-severe SARS-CoV-2 infection. For the study at large: Whole-blood bulk RNA, unsorted, was sequenced, and chains were unpaired.

This clonotype was seen more than once but under ten times. Its antigen is unidentified. Study-wide points: Private and CD4 specificities were missed by VDJdb matching, skewed to anti-spike CD8.

Each cDNA molecule carried a unique molecular identifier. TCRdb reprocessed the 5' RACE reads with MiXCR, giving one entry per CDR3 protein. The sample lists 50,000 to 80,000 distinct CDR3 sequences, roughly 9% occurring once. V lost 7 bases and J 8 bases, leaving 17 bases between the germline ends. This CDR3 comprises 13 residues. Looked up from germline, CDR1 is MNHEY and CDR2 is SVGAGI. The chain carries TRBV6-5 and TRBJ1-1; possible D gene TRBD1, 5 bases. This receptor was identified in an adult who was a healthcare worker with PCR-confirmed SARS-CoV-2 infection or an uninfected control (not recorded which). The sample in question was whole blood, obtained at baseline. CDR3 loop: CASTPQWGREAFF. Written as DNA, the CDR3 is TGTGCCAGCACCCCCCAATGGGGGAGAGAAGCTTTCTTT.